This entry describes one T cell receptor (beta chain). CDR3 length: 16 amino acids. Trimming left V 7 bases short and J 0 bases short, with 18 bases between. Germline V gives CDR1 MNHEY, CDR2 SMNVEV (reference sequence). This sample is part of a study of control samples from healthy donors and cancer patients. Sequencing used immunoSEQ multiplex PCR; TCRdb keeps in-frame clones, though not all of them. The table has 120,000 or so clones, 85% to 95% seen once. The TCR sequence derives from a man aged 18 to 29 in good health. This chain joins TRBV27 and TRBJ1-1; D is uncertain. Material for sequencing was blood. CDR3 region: CASKIWRADLNTEAFF. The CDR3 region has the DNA TGTGCCAGCAAAATTTGGAGGGCGGACTTGAACACTGAAGCTTTCTTT.